One and the same sample provided the 23 T cell receptor beta chains below, sequenced in a study of control samples from healthy donors and cancer patients. Assay used: immunoSEQ multiplex PCR; TCRdb lists only in-frame clones, some missing. There are about 160,000 clones in the sample; roughly 94% occur only once, and 12% to 15% lies in the top ten. The material sequenced was PBMCs. The source of these receptors is a man aged 55 to 70 with colorectal cancer.

The genes are TRBV27 and TRBJ2-5; TRBD1 matches 8 bases. CDR1 is MNHEY and CDR2 is SMNVEV in the germline V gene (reference sequence). Germline trimming cut 3 bases from V and 5 bases from J; bases unmatched to any gene: 2. There are 13 residues in the CDR3. CDR3 in DNA: TGTGCCAGCAGTTTCCGACAGGGGGAGACCCAGTACTTC. Its protein product is CASSFRQGETQYF.

This chain links TRBV25-1 with TRBJ1-3, with 7 positions matching TRBD1. V shed 3 bases and J 4 bases; nucleotides not matched to a gene: 9. In germline, CDR1 is MGHDK, CDR2 SYGVNS. CDR3 size: 16 residues. CDR3: CASSETLTGTGNTIYF. The CDR3 coding sequence is TGTGCCAGCAGTGAGACATTGACAGGGACCGGAAACACCATATATTTT. Combining the CDR3 with reference TRBV25-1 and TRBJ1-3 gives the whole variable domain EADIYQTPRYLVIGTGKKITLECSQTMGHDKMYWYQQDPGMELHLIHYSYGVNSTEKGDLSSESTVSRIRTEHFPLTLESARPSHTSQYLCASSETLTGTGNTIYFGEGSWLTVV.

The J gene is TRBJ1-6, the V gene TRBV5-1; maybe TRBD1 (5 bases). Trimming removed 4 bases from V and 6 bases from J, with 17 bases in between. The CDR3 runs to 16 residues. CDR1 SGHRS and CDR2 YFSETQ come from the germline V gene. The CDR3 loop reads CASSTTGTASNSPLHF. The CDR3 bases are TGCGCCAGCAGCACGACCGGGACGGCCTCTAATTCACCCCTCCACTTT. Complete variable domain (other parts from reference TRBV5-1 and TRBJ1-6): KAGVTQTPRYLIKTRGQQVTLSCSPISGHRSVSWYQQTPGQGLQFLFEYFSETQRNKGNFPGRFSGRQFSNSRSEMNVSTLELGDSALYLCASSTTGTASNSPLHFGNGTRLTVT.

The CDR3 region is CASSTGTGRGNGYTF. CDR3 sequence (DNA): TGTGCCAGCAGTACTGGGACAGGGAGGGGCAATGGCTACACCTTC. This chain uses TRBV28 with TRBJ1-2, with TRBD1 matching 9 bases. The CDR3 spans 15 residues. CDR1 MDHEN and CDR2 SYDVKM come from the germline V gene. V dropped 5 bases and J dropped 6; count of bases not matched to a gene: 10.

V and J are TRBV5-1 and TRBJ2-3; 7 nucleotides agree with TRBD2. Germline V gene data show CDR1 as SGHRS and CDR2 as YFSETQ. CDR3 length equals 16 residues. Unmatched junction bases numbered 9, after V lost 0 bases and J lost 5 bases. The CDR3 here is CASSLASSGSGDTQYF. CDR3 coding DNA: TGCGCCAGCAGCTTGGCATCTAGCGGTTCTGGAGATACGCAGTATTTT.

This chain links TRBV5-5 with TRBJ1-4; TRBD1 agrees at 8 bases. Germline V lookup: CDR1 SGHKS, CDR2 YYEKEE (reference sequence). V lost 0 bases, J lost 3 bases, and 1 base stayed unmatched. The CDR3 consists of 15 residues. In DNA form, the CDR3 reads TGTGCCAGCAGCTTGGCAGGGGGCTCTAATGAAAAACTGTTTTTT. Translated: CASSLAGGSNEKLFF.

J is TRBJ2-2 and V is TRBV28; D not resolved. CDR3 size: 16 residues. The germline V gene has CDR1 MDHEN and CDR2 SYDVKM. Trimming cost V 7 bases and J 7 bases, with 22 bases left between them. The DNA of the CDR3 is TGTGCCAGCAAAACTGGGCCCCCGGATGGGATCGGGGAGCTGTTTTTT. Amino acids: CASKTGPPDGIGELFF. Full variable domain (missing parts from reference TRBV28 and TRBJ2-2): DVKVTQSSRYLVKRTGEKVFLECVQDMDHENMFWYRQDPGLGLRLIYFSYDVKMKEKGDIPEGYSVSREKKERFSLILESASTNQTSMYLCASKTGPPDGIGELFFGEGSRLTVL.

This chain connects TRBV6-2 or TRBV6-3 to TRBJ1-4, with 8 bases aligning to TRBD1. Trimming at V came to 4 bases and at J to 8 bases, leaving 9 bases not matched to a gene. Per the germline V gene, CDR1 is MNHEY and CDR2 is SVGEGT. The CDR3 runs 15 residues. CDR3 in DNA: TGTGCCAGCAGTTCCGCGGGACAGGCAGGGGAAAAACTGTTTTTT. Its protein product is CASSSAGQAGEKLFF.

This chain joins TRBV7-6 and TRBJ2-6; the D call may be TRBD1 or TRBD2 (6 bases each). The CDR3 is 17 amino acids. Germline V gene data show CDR1 as SGHVS and CDR2 as FNYEAQ. V was clipped by 5 bases and J by 0 bases, with 14 bases between them. CDR3 in amino acids: CASSVEGGNSGANVLTF. CDR3 nucleotide sequence: TGTGCCAGCAGCGTCGAGGGGGGAAACTCTGGGGCCAACGTCCTGACTTTC.

The rearrangement uses TRBV5-6 and TRBJ1-2; 10 bases match TRBD1. The CDR3 sequence is 15 residues long. From germline, CDR1 is SGHDT and CDR2 YYEEEE. The J segment lost 3 bases and the V segment lost 4 bases, leaving 6 bases of the junction unmatched. The CDR3 bases are TGTGCCAGCAGCACCCGACAGGGGGCCTACTATGGCTACACCTTC. Translation gives CASSTRQGAYYGYTF. Based on the CDR3 plus reference TRBV5-6 and TRBJ1-2, the full variable domain is DAGVTQSPTHLIKTRGQQVTLRCSPKSGHDTVSWYQQALGQGPQFIFQYYEEEERQRGNFPDRFSGHQFPNYSSELNVNALLLGDSALYLCASSTRQGAYYGYTFGSGTRLTVV.

The chain links TRBV6-5 to TRBJ2-7; TRBD1 matches 7 bases. V lost 4 bases to trimming and J lost 6 bases; unmatched junction nucleotides: 9. Germline loops: CDR1 MNHEY, CDR2 SVGAGI. The CDR3 is made up of 14 amino acids. In DNA form, the CDR3 reads TGTGCCAGCAGTTCGGGACAGAGAACGGCCGAGCAGTACTTC. It yields the protein CASSSGQRTAEQYF.

The rearrangement joins TRBV27 to TRBJ1-5, with D unresolved. This CDR3 contains 14 residues. The V and J ends lost 2 bases and 4 bases respectively, with 9 bases between them. Germline CDR1 is MNHEY and CDR2 is SMNVEV (reference sequence). CDR3 sequence reads: CASSLNGPNQPQHF. CDR3 nucleotides: TGTGCCAGCAGTTTAAACGGTCCTAATCAGCCCCAGCATTTT.

The chain links TRBV7-2 to TRBJ1-1; D not resolved. Germline CDR1 is SGHTA and CDR2 is FQGNSA. The CDR3 is 13 residues long. Trimming took off 5 bases at V and 7 bases at J, with 14 bases between the two ends. CDR3 DNA: TGTGCCAGCAGCCCCAGCGGCGGAGATGAAGCTTTCTTT. It codes for CASSPSGGDEAFF.

This chain joins TRBV7-8 and TRBJ1-1, with D tentatively TRBD1 (5 bases). Germline CDR1 is SGHVS and CDR2 is FQNEAQ. V dropped 0 bases and J dropped 3 bases, with 14 bases sitting between them. The CDR3 contains 16 residues. CDR3 coding DNA: TGTGCCAGCAGCTTAGCGTTCGGGGCGTGGGACACTGAAGCTTTCTTT. It encodes CASSLAFGAWDTEAFF.

The V and J genes are TRBV30 and TRBJ1-2; D not resolved. CDR3 size: 9 residues. CDR1 and CDR2 from the germline V gene are GTSNPN and SVGIG (reference sequence). This chain's CDR3 is CSGPPRYTF. The CDR3 bases are TGTTCTGGTCCCCCCCGCTACACCTTC.

Comments on this clone: A junction end diverges from the germline sequence, so it may reflect a read error. CDR3 sequence reads: CASSLASSYDYTF. The CDR3 DNA sequence: TGTGCCAGCAGCTTAGCCAGCAGCTATGACTACACCTTC. This chain joins TRBV7-9 and TRBJ1-2; D gene uncertain. Germline CDR1 reads SEHNR; CDR2 reads FQNEAQ (reference sequence). This CDR3 spans 13 amino acids.

This clone was picked up one time. The chain couples TRBV6-4 to TRBJ1-1, with 7 bases identical to TRBD1. This CDR3 has 15 amino acids. With 9 bases clipped from V and 0 bases from J, the junction kept 10 bases outside the gene matches. Germline V gives CDR1 MRHNA, CDR2 SNTAGT. This CDR3 reads CASKRDSTMNTEAFF. The CDR3 coding sequence is TGTGCCAGTAAACGGGACAGCACCATGAACACTGAAGCTTTCTTT.

The rearrangement uses TRBV3-1 (or the pseudogene TRBV3-2) and TRBJ1-1, with D possibly matching TRBD1 (5 bases). The CDR3 sequence is 14 residues long. CDR1 is LGHDT, CDR2 YNNKEL, per germline (reference sequence). V lost 6 bases to trimming and J lost 3 bases, with 14 bases between them. The CDR3 coding sequence is TGTGCCAGCAGGCCCCAGGGAGGGGACACTGAAGCTTTCTTT. It codes for CASRPQGGDTEAFF.

The chain employs TRBV19 and TRBJ1-6; D gene uncertain. This CDR3 is 12 amino acids long. V lost 6 bases and J 7 bases, leaving 7 bases between the germline ends. Germline V lookup: CDR1 LNHDA, CDR2 SQIVND (reference sequence). CDR3 in DNA: TGTGCCAGTAGAACTTGGAATTCACCCCTCCACTTT. Its protein product is CASRTWNSPLHF.

The chain employs TRBV10-3 and TRBJ1-2; the D gene is possibly TRBD1 (5 bases). From germline, CDR1 is ENHRY and CDR2 SYGVKD. This CDR3 comprises 15 residues. V lost 0 bases, J lost 5 bases, and 13 bases lay in between. DNA for the CDR3: TGTGCCATCAGTGAGTCTCGGCAGGGCCTTTATGGCTACACCTTC. This encodes CAISESRQGLYGYTF.

The chain carries TRBV30 and TRBJ1-5; D remains unclear. Trimming stripped 3 bases from V and 9 bases from J, with 12 bases between. Germline lookup yields CDR1 GTSNPN and CDR2 SVGIG (reference sequence). The CDR3 length is 12 residues. CDR3 loop: CAWSAGLGPQHF. In nucleotides, the CDR3 is TGTGCCTGGAGCGCGGGGTTGGGGCCCCAGCATTTT. The whole variable domain, remainder taken from reference TRBV30 and TRBJ1-5, is SQTIHQWPATLVQPVGSPLSLECTVEGTSNPNLYWYRQAAGRGLQLLFYSVGIGQISSEVPQNLSASRPQDRQFILSSKKLLLSDSGFYLCAWSAGLGPQHFGDGTRLSIL.

This chain links TRBV30 with TRBJ2-2; D unclear. The germline V gene has CDR1 GTSNPN and CDR2 SVGIG (reference sequence). V was cut by 0 bases and J by 2 bases, with 10 bases left in between. The CDR3 runs 15 residues. This CDR3 is CAWSVWAVNTGELFF. The CDR3 DNA reads TGTGCCTGGAGTGTATGGGCAGTAAACACCGGGGAGCTGTTTTTT.

CDR3 region: CASSAYRGNTEAFF. The CDR3 bases are TGTGCCAGCAGTGCCTACAGGGGGAACACTGAAGCTTTCTTT. The rearrangement joins TRBV2 to TRBJ1-1; 7 bases are a match to TRBD1. CDR1 is SNHLY, CDR2 FYNNEI, per germline. V gave up 4 bases and J gave up 1 base; unmatched junction bases: 3. The CDR3 length is 14 residues.